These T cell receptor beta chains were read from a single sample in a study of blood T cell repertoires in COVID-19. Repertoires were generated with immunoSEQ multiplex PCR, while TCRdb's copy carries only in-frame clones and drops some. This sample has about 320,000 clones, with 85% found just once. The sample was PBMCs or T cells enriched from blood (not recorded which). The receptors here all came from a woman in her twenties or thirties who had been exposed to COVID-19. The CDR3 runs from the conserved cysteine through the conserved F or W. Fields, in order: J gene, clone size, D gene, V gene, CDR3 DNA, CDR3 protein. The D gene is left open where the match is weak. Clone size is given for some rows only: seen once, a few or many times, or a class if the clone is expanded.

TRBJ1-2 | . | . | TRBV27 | TGTGCCAGCAGTTTCTCTCGTCAGGGTAACTATGGCTACACCTTC | CASSFSRQGNYGYTF
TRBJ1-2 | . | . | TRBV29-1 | TGCAGCGTCTACGGGACGGGCGAGGGGGACTATGGCTACACCTTC | CSVYGTGEGDYGYTF
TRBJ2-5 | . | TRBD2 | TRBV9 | TGTGCCAGCAGCGTAAGCCTAGCGGGAGGAGAGACCCAGTACTTC | CASSVSLAGGETQYF
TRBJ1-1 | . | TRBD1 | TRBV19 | TGTGCCAGTAGTGTAGCATTCGGACAGGGGCAAACTGAAGCTTTCTTT | CASSVAFGQGQTEAFF
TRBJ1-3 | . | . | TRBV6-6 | TGTGCCAGCAGACCTACTTCTGGAAACACCATATATTTT | CASRPTSGNTIYF
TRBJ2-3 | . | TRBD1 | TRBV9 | TGTGCCAGCAGCGACAACCGGGACAGGAGGAGTATGACAGATACGCAGTATTTT | CASSDNRDRRSMTDTQYF
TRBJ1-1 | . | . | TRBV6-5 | TGTGCCAGCAGTTACGGCGGATCCACTGAAGCTTTCTTT | CASSYGGSTEAFF
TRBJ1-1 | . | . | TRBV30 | TGTGCCTGGAGTGTACTTAGCACTGAAGCTTTCTTT | CAWSVLSTEAFF
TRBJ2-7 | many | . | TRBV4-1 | TGCGCCAGCAGCCAAGTCGGACAGTCCTACGAGCAGTACTTC | CASSQVGQSYEQYF
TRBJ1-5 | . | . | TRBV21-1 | TGTGCCAGCAGCAAAGCGCAGGCCAAAGGGGGAATCGGCAATCAGCCCCAGCATTTT | CASSKAQAKGGIGNQPQHF
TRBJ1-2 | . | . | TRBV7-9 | TGTGCCAGCAGCTTAGGTACGGGGGACTACACCTTC | CASSLGTGDYTF
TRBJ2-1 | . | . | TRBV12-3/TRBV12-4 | TGTGCCAGCAGTTTACGGGAGAGAAATGAGCAGTTCTTC | CASSLRERNEQFF
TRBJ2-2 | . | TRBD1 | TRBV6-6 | TGTGCCAGCAGTCCGGGACAGGGGGCTGGTAGCGGGGAGCTGTTTTTT | CASSPGQGAGSGELFF
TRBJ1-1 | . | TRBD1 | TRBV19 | TGTGCCAGTAGTAACACCGGGACAGGGAATTTGAACACTGAAGCTTTCTTT | CASSNTGTGNLNTEAFF
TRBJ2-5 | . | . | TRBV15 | TGTGCCACCAGCAGAGTACCCCTTTCCCAGGCCGAAGAGACCCAGTACTTC | CATSRVPLSQAEETQYF
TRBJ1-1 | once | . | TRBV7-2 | TGTGCCAGCAGCTTTTTTGAGGCTGAAGCTTTCTTT | CASSFFEAEAFF
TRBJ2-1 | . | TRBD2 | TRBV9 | TGTGCCAGCAGCGTAGTCCCCCGACTAGCGGAGCAGTTCTTC | CASSVVPRLAEQFF
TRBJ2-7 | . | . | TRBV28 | TGTGCCAGCAGTGCCGAGGTTGCGGAGCAGTACTTC | CASSAEVAEQYF
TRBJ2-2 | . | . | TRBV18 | TGTGCCACTGAACAGGGCCGGAACACCGGGGAGCTGTTTTTT | CATEQGRNTGELFF
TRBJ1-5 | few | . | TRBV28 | TGTGCCAGTAGTACAGGCCCGGGCGGACGTCAGCCCCAGCATTTT | CASSTGPGGRQPQHF
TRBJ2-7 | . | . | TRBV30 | TGTGCCTGGAGTCCGGGGTCTCGAGACGAGCAGTACTTC | CAWSPGSRDEQYF
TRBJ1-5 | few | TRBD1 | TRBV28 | TGTGCCAGCAGTCCTCCGGGACAGGGGGCCAATCAGCCCCAGCATTTT | CASSPPGQGANQPQHF
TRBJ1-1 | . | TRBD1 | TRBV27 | TGTGCCAGCAGTTCGAGGACAGGGAACACTGAAGCTTTCTTT | CASSSRTGNTEAFF
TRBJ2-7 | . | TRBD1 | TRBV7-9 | TGTGCCAGCAGCTTATCCGGGACAGGGACCTACGAGCAGTACTTC | CASSLSGTGTYEQYF
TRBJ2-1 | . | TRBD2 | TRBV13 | TGTGCCAGCAGCCCCTCTAGCGGGGGGGACTACAATGAGCAGTTCTTC | CASSPSSGGDYNEQFF
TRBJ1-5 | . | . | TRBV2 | TGTGCCAGCAGTGATCTCCTGCCAGGGGGCAATCAGCCCCAGCATTTT | CASSDLLPGGNQPQHF
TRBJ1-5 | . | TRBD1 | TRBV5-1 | TGCGCCAGCAGCTCAGGACAGGGAAATCAGCCCCAGCATTTT | CASSSGQGNQPQHF
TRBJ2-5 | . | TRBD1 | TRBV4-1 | TGCGCCAGCAGCCAAGACCAGTTACAGGGGGCGCGAGAGACCCAGTACTTC | CASSQDQLQGARETQYF
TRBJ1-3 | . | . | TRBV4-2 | TGTGCCAGCAGCCAAGATCCTCTGGCAGGGGCGATCTCTGGAAACACCATATATTTT | CASSQDPLAGAISGNTIYF
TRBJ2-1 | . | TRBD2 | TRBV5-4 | TGTGCCAGCAGCTACACTAGCGGGAGGGCCTCAGGCTCCTACAATGAGCAGTTCTTC | CASSYTSGRASGSYNEQFF
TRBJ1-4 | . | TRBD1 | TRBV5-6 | TGTGCCAGCAGCTTATTCGTTGGGACAGGGGATGAAAAACTGTTTTTT | CASSLFVGTGDEKLFF
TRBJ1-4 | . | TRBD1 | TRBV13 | TGTGCCAGCAGCTCCAGGACAGGCTCTAATGAAAAACTGTTTTTT | CASSSRTGSNEKLFF
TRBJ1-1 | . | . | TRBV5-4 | TGTGCCAGCAGCAACAGACAGGAGAACACTGAAGCTTTCTTT | CASSNRQENTEAFF
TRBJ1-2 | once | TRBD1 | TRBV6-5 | TGTGCCAGCAGTCCTCAAGGCAGGGGGACCTATGGCTACACCTTC | CASSPQGRGTYGYTF
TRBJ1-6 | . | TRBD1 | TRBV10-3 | TGTGCCATCAGTTCAACTTTTTCCGGGACAGGGGGTCCCTCCTATAATTCACCCCTCCACTTT | CAISSTFSGTGGPSYNSPLHF
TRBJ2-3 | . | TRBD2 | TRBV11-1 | TGTGCCAGCAGCACTCTAGCGGGGGGGCACGATACGCAGTATTTT | CASSTLAGGHDTQYF
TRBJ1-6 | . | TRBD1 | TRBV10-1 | TGCGCCAGCAGTTCCGGACAGGGGGATAATTCACCCCTCCACTTT | CASSSGQGDNSPLHF
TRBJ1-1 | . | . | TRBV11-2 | TGTGCCAGCAGCCTCTCCACGGAGGGGAGGGACACTGAAGCTTTCTTT | CASSLSTEGRDTEAFF
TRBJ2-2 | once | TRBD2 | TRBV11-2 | TGTGCCAGCAGCTTAGCGGGGGGGAACACCGGGGAGCTGTTTTTT | CASSLAGGNTGELFF
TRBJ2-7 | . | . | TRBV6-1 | TGTGCCAGCAGTGAAGGGACAGTACTCTACGAGCAGTACTTC | CASSEGTVLYEQYF
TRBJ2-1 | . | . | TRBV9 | TGTGCCAGCAGCGGGACCGGGGGATACAATGAGCAGTTCTTC | CASSGTGGYNEQFF
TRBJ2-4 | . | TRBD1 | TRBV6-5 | TGTGCCAGCAGTTACACTCCCGGGACAGGAGACATTCAGTACTTC | CASSYTPGTGDIQYF
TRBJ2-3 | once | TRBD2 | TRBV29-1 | TGCAGCGCCGAGCCAGCGGGGGTCACAGATACGCAGTATTTT | CSAEPAGVTDTQYF
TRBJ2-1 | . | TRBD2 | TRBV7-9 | TGTGCCAGCAGCCCGCGGGGAGGGACTAGTTTGCACAATGAGCAGTTCTTC | CASSPRGGTSLHNEQFF
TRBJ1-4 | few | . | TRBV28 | TGTGCCAGCAGTCTCCCCCAGGGAGGTGAAAAACTGTTTTTT | CASSLPQGGEKLFF
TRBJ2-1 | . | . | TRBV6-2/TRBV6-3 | TGTGCCAGCAGTCGCGGATTTGGGGGGAATGAGCAGTTCTTC | CASSRGFGGNEQFF